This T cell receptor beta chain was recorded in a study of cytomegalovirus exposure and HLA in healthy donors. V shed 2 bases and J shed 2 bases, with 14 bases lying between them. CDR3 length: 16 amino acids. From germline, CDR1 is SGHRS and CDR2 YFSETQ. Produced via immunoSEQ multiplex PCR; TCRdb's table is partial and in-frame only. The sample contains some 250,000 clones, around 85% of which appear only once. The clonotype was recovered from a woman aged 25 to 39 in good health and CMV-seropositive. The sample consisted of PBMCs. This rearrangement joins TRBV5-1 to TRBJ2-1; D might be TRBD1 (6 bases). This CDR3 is CASSFGQRTTYNEQFF. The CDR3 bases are TGCGCCAGCAGCTTCGGACAGCGAACCACCTACAATGAGCAGTTCTTC.